This T cell receptor (beta chain) was sequenced during a study of graft-versus-host responses after intestinal transplantation. Study-level points and caveats: Early post-transplant HvG declines were associated with peak circulating GvH clone levels. Present in recipient marrow, GvH clones included some that appeared first in ileum or blood.

Clones were read by immunoSEQ multiplex PCR, and TCRdb kept only the in-frame ones, dropping some. The table records more than 65,000 clones, 70% to 90% of them present only once. A word on this clone: The antigen is unknown.

The sequence was obtained from a human donor who received an intestinal transplant. This specimen consisted of unstimulated CD4+ T cells sorted from spleen or lymph node cells, obtained before intestinal transplant.

This CDR3 is CASSLGPSTYEQYF. The CDR3 DNA reads as TGTGCCAGCAGCTTGGGGCCCAGCACCTACGAGCAGTACTTC. The chain recombines TRBV9 with TRBJ2-7; perhaps TRBD1 as D (5 bases). V lost 4 bases and J lost 2, with 13 bases in between. This CDR3 region has 14 residues. Looked up from germline, CDR1 is SGDLS and CDR2 is YYNGEE.